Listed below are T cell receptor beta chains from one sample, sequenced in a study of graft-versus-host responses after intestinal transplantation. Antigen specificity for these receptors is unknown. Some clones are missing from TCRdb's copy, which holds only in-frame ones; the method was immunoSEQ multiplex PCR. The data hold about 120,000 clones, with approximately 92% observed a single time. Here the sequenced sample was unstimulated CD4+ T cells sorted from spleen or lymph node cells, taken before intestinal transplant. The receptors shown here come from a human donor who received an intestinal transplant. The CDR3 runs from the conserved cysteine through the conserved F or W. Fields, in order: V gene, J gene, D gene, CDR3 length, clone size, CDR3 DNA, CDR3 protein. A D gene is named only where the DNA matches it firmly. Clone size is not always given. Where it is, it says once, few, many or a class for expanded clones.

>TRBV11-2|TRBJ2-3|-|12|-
TGTGCCAGCAGCCCATTGGGGTTGCCGCAGTATTTT
CASSPLGLPQYF
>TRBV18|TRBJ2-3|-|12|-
TGTGCCAGCTCACCGGGAGGAGGAGGGCAGTATTTT
CASSPGGGGQYF
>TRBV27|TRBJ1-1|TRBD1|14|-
TGTGCCAGCACCACGAGACAGGGACGCACTGAAGCTTTCTTT
CASTTRQGRTEAFF
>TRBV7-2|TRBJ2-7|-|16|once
TGTGCCAGCAGCTTCACAGGGAGTCTTAAGGGCTCCGAGCAGTACTTC
CASSFTGSLKGSEQYF
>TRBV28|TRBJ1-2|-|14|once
TGTGCCAGCATCTCGACATGGGTTAACTATGGCTACACCTTC
CASISTWVNYGYTF
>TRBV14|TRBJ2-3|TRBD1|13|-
TGTGCCAGCAGCCAGACAGGGCCAGATACGCAGTATTTT
CASSQTGPDTQYF
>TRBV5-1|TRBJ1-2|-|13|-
TGCGCCAGCAGCTTGGAGGGCAGGAATGGCTACACCTTC
CASSLEGRNGYTF
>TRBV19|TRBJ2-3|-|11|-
TGTGCCAGTATCAGGGGAGATACGCAGTATTTT
CASIRGDTQYF
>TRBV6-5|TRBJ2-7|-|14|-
TGTGCCAGCAGTGAAGTTACACCTACCTACGAGCAGTACTTC
CASSEVTPTYEQYF
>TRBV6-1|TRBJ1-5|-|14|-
TGTGCCAGCGGTCGGGGGCTGGGAGATCAGCCCCAGCATTTT
CASGRGLGDQPQHF
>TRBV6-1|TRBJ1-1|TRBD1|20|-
TGTGCCAGCAGTGAAAGTCCCCCCGGACAGGGGGCTTCGAGGAACACTGAAGCTTTCTTT
CASSESPPGQGASRNTEAFF
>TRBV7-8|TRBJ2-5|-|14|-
TGTGCCAGCAGCCCGTCCCTTGGAAGAGAGACCCAGTACTTC
CASSPSLGRETQYF
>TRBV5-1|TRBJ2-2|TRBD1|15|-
TGCGCCAGCAGATGGTTACAGGGGGACACCGGGGAGCTGTTTTTT
CASRWLQGDTGELFF
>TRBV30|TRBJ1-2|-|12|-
TGTGCCTGGAACCTCCTTAACTATGGCTACACCTTC
CAWNLLNYGYTF
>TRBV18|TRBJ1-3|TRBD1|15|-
TGTGCCAGCTCACCAGAGACAGGGGCTGGAAACACCATATATTTT
CASSPETGAGNTIYF
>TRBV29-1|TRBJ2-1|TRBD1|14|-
TGCAGCGGCCGCGGGGACAGGGGACACAATGAGCAGTTCTTC
CSGRGDRGHNEQFF
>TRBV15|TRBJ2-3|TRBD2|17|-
TGTGCCACCAGCAGCACGACTAGCCCAAGGTCGCGGGATACGCAGTATTTT
CATSSTTSPRSRDTQYF
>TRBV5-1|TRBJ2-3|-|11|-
TGCGCCAGCAGCTCAGGGAATACGCAGTATTTT
CASSSGNTQYF
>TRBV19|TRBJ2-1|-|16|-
TGTGCCAGTAGTGGGAGATTAAGCAGCTCCTACAATGAGCAGTTCTTC
CASSGRLSSSYNEQFF
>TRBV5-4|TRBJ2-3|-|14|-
TGTGCCAGCAGCTTGGAGGCGGGGTCAGATACGCAGTATTTT
CASSLEAGSDTQYF
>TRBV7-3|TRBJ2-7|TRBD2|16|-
TGTGCCAGCAGCTTAACTCCCACTAGCGTAACCTACGAGCAGTACTTC
CASSLTPTSVTYEQYF
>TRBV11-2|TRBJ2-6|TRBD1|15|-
TGTGCCACCCACCGACTGAAGACAGGGGGGAACGTCCTGACTTTC
CATHRLKTGGNVLTF
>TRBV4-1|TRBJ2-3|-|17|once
TGCGCCAGCAGCCAAGCGAAGGGGCTAGCAGGTCCAGATACGCAGTATTTT
CASSQAKGLAGPDTQYF
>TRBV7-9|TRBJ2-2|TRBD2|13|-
TGTGCCAGCAGCTGGACTAGCCCCGGGGAGCTGTTTTTT
CASSWTSPGELFF
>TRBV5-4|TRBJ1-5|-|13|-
TGTGCCAGCAGCTTGGACCGCAATCAGCCCCAGCATTTT
CASSLDRNQPQHF
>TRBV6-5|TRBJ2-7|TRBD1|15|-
TGTGCCAGCAGTTACGGACAGGGGATCTCCTACGAGCAGTACTTC
CASSYGQGISYEQYF
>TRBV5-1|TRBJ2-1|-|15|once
TGCGCCACAACTAAATGGCAGGGTGCCTACAATGAGCAGTTCTTC
CATTKWQGAYNEQFF
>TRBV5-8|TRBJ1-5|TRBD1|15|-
TGTGCCAGCAGCTTGGGGGGACAGGGAAATCAGCCCCAGCATTTT
CASSLGGQGNQPQHF
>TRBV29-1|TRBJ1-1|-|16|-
TGCAGCGTTGAAGATTCCGGACAGAGGTCGAACACTGAAGCTTTCTTT
CSVEDSGQRSNTEAFF
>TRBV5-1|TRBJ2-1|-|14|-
TGCGCCAGCTCCGATACCCGCCCAGGGGAAGAGCAGTTCTTC
CASSDTRPGEEQFF
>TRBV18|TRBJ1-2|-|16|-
TGTGCCAGCTCCCCCCGCGGGGATCAGATGGTCTATGGCTACACCTTC
CASSPRGDQMVYGYTF
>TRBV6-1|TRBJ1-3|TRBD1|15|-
TGTGCCAGCAGTCCCTGGACAGGGTCTGGAAACACCATATATTTT
CASSPWTGSGNTIYF
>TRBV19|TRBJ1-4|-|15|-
TGTGCCAGTAGTATTTCACGACAGATTAATGAAAAACTGTTTTTT
CASSISRQINEKLFF
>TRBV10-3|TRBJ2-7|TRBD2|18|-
TGTGCCATCAGCCGGACTAGCGGGACCCCTGGGGGAGCCTACGAGCAGTACTTC
CAISRTSGTPGGAYEQYF
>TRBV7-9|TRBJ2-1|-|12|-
TGTGCCAGCACTCAAGCGGGCAATGAGCAGTTCTTC
CASTQAGNEQFF
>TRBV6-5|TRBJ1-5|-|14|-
TGTGCCAGCAGTTACGACGGGGGAAATCAGCCCCAGCATTTT
CASSYDGGNQPQHF
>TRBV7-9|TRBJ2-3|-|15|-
TGTGCCAGCAGCCCATTATCGGGGGGCACAGATACGCAGTATTTT
CASSPLSGGTDTQYF
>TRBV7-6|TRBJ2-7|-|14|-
TGTGCCAGCAGCTCTTGGACTGAGACCTACGAGCAGTACTTC
CASSSWTETYEQYF
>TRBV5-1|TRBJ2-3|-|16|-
TGCGCCAGCAGCTTTCGATCTGGGAGCCCCACAGATACGCAGTATTTT
CASSFRSGSPTDTQYF
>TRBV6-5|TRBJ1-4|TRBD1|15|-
TGTGCCAGCAGTTACGAAGGGGGCCGGGGTGAAAAACTGTTTTTT
CASSYEGGRGEKLFF
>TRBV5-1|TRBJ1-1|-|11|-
TGCGCCAGCAGCTGGGGGACACAAGCTTTCTTT
CASSWGTQAFF
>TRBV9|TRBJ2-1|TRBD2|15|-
TGTGCCAGCAGCGTAGGGGACTACTCCTACAATGAGCAGTTCTTC
CASSVGDYSYNEQFF
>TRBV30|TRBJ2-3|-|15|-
TGTGCCTGGAGTGTGAGGGCTAGGGTTGTTTATACGCAGTATTTT
CAWSVRARVVYTQYF
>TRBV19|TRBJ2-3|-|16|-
TGTGCCAGTAGACCTTGGGTGCGGGGGCCCCGAGATACGCAGTATTTT
CASRPWVRGPRDTQYF
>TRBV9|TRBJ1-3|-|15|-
TGTGCCAGCAGCGTTGACCGGGGCGCTGGAAGCACCATATATTTT
CASSVDRGAGSTIYF
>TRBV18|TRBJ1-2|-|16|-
TGTGCCAGCTCACTCCCGTATCGGGGGGCTGAAGATGGCTACACCTTC
CASSLPYRGAEDGYTF
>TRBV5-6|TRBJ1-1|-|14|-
TGTGCCAGCAGCACGAGGGGGGTTCTTGAGGAAGCTTTCTTT
CASSTRGVLEEAFF
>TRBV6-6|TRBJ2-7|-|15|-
TGTGCCAGCAGTTACGCCGGAGGGACCTCCTACGAGCAGTACTTC
CASSYAGGTSYEQYF
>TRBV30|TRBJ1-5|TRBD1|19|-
TGTGCCTGGAGTCACCTACTGGGGACAGGTAATGTCTACAATCAGCCCCAGCATTTT
CAWSHLLGTGNVYNQPQHF
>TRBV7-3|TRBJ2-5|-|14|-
TGTGCCAGCAGCCAGGCGGCGGGATTAGAGACCCAGTACTTC
CASSQAAGLETQYF
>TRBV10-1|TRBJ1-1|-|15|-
TGCGCCAGCAGTGAGTCAACTAGGGGATACACTGAAGCTTTCTTT
CASSESTRGYTEAFF
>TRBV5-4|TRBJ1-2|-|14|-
TGTGCCACCGCCGGCAGGGAAGGCAACTATGGCTACACCTTC
CATAGREGNYGYTF
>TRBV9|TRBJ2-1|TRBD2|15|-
TGTGCCAGCAGCGGTGGGGGACTAGCCGACAATGAGCAGTTCTTC
CASSGGGLADNEQFF